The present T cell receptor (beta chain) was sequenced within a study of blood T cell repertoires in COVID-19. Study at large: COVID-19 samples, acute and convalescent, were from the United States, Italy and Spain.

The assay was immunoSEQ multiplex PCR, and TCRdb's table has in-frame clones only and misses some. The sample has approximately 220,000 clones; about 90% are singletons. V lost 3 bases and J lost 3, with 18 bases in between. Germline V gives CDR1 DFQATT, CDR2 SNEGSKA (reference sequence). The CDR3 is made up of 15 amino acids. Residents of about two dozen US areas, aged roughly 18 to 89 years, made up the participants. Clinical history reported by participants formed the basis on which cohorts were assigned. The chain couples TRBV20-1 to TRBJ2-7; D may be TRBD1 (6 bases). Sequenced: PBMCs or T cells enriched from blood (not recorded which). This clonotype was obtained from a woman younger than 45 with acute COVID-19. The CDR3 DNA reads TGCAGTGCTAGTCTCGCCGGGACACTCTACTACGAGCAGTACTTC. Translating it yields CSASLAGTLYYEQYF.